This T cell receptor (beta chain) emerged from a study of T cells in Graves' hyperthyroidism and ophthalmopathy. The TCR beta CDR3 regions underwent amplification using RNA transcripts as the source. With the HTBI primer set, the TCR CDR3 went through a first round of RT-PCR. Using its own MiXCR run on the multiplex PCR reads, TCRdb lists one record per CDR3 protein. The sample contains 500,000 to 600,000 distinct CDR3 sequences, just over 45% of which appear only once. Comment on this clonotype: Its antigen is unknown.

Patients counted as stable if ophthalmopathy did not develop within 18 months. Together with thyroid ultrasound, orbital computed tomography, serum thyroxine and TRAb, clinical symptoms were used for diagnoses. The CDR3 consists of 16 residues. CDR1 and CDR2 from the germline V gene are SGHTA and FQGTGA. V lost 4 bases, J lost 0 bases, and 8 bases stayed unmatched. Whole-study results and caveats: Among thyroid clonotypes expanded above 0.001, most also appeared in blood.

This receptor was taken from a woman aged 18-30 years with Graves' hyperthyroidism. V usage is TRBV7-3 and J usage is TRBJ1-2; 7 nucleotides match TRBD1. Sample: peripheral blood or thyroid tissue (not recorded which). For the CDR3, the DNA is TGTGCCAGCAGCTCGGCCCCGGGACAGCCTAACTATGGCTACACCTTC. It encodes CASSSAPGQPNYGYTF.